This passage covers 27 T cell receptor beta chains from one sample sequenced in a study of sequential checkpoint blockade in melanoma. The treatment was: randomized to nivolumab then ipilimumab (arm A) or the reverse (arm B). Clones were sequenced by immunoSEQ multiplex PCR, and TCRdb holds only the in-frame ones, with some missing. The table records some 13,000 clones, about three quarters of them present only once. Material: CD8+ T cells sorted from blood (inferred from file names), obtained from a patient given nivolumab and ipilimumab in sequence. These receptors were taken from a human donor with melanoma.

The rearrangement links TRBV6-5 to TRBJ1-5, with D perhaps TRBD1 (6 bases). Trimming took off 4 bases at V and 0 bases at J, with 7 bases between the two ends. The CDR3 spans 14 residues. Per the germline V gene, CDR1 is MNHEY and CDR2 is SVGAGI. CDR3 in amino acids: CASSWGPSNQPQHF. CDR3 DNA: TGTGCCAGCAGTTGGGGGCCTAGCAATCAGCCCCAGCATTTT.

The chain is built from TRBV7-9 and TRBJ1-1; D may be TRBD1 (5 bases). This CDR3 has 17 residues. CDR1 is SEHNR and CDR2 is FQNEAQ in the germline V gene (reference sequence). Trimming shortened V by 5 bases and J by 3 bases, and 22 bases separated the two germline ends. The CDR3 protein is CASSNSLTGREDTEAFF. DNA for the CDR3: TGTGCCAGCAGCAATTCCCTGACGGGACGGGAGGACACTGAAGCTTTCTTT. The variable domain in full, with the rest retrieved from reference TRBV7-9 and TRBJ1-1, is DTGVSQNPRHKITKRGQNVTFRCDPISEHNRLYWYRQTLGQGPEFLTYFQNEAQLEKSRLLSDRFSAERPKGSFSTLEIQRTEQGDSAMYLCASSNSLTGREDTEAFFGQGTRLTVV.

The V gene is TRBV7-2, the J gene TRBJ1-5; 10 nucleotides line up with TRBD1. With V trimmed by 2 bases and J by 4 bases, 14 bases remained unmatched. This CDR3 contains 19 residues. The V gene's germline CDR1 is SGHTA and CDR2 FQGNSA. This CDR3 reads CASSLFGTGEGMGNQPQHF. The CDR3 DNA sequence: TGTGCCAGCAGCTTATTCGGGACAGGGGAAGGAATGGGAAATCAGCCCCAGCATTTT.

This clone was seen a few times. The CDR3 coding sequence is TGTGCCAGCAGCCAATACAGCTACGAGCAGTACTTC. It specifies CASSQYSYEQYF. The gene calls are TRBV5-4 and TRBJ2-7; D gene uncertain. This CDR3 is built from 12 residues. Germline CDR1 is SGHNT and CDR2 is YYREEE (reference sequence). With 4 bases removed from V and 3 bases from J, the gap between germline ends came to 8 bases.

This clone came up a few times. The chain combines TRBV7-6 with TRBJ2-5; possibly TRBD2 for D (5 bases). The end of the DNA aligns better with TRBJ2-7, so the J call may be wrong. Looked up from germline, CDR1 is SGHVS and CDR2 is FNYEAQ. This CDR3 is 12 amino acids long. CDR3 nucleotides: TGTGCCAGCAGCGGAGGCGCCTACGAGCAGTACTTC. This translates into CASSGGAYEQYF.

The rearrangement joins TRBV4-2 to TRBJ2-7; 13 bases fit TRBD2. Germline values: CDR1 LGHNA, CDR2 YNFKEQ. The trim removed 6 bases at V and 0 bases at J, leaving 2 bases unmatched. CDR3 size: 15 residues. The CDR3 DNA sequence: TGTGCCAGCAGTCGGACTAGCGGGAGCTCCTACGAGCAGTACTTC. This codes for CASSRTSGSSYEQYF.

The chain employs TRBV9 and TRBJ1-2, with TRBD1 matching over 9 bases. The CDR3 length is 14 residues. V trimming: 3 bases; J trimming: 8 bases; junction bases outside the gene matches: 8. Germline loops: CDR1 SGDLS, CDR2 YYNGEE. The CDR3 DNA reads as TGTGCCAGCAGCGCAACAGGGGGCGCTTTCGGCTACACCTTC. Its translation: CASSATGGAFGYTF.

The genes are TRBV5-6 and TRBJ2-5; the D is unclear. Near its end, the DNA agrees better with TRBJ2-7, so the J call may be wrong. The CDR3 is 11 amino acids. Germline V gives CDR1 SGHDT, CDR2 YYEEEE. CDR3 loop: CASSSSYEQYF. The CDR3 DNA sequence: TGTGCCAGCAGCTCCTCCTACGAGCAGTACTTC.

A few counts support this clone. V and J are TRBV15 and TRBJ2-3; 8 nucleotides match TRBD2. The CDR3 extends over 17 amino acids. With 3 bases clipped from V and 0 bases from J, the junction kept 8 bases outside the gene matches. In germline, CDR1 is LNHNV, CDR2 YYDKDF (reference sequence). The CDR3 coding sequence is TGTGCCACCAGCAGTCCAATAGCGGGGCTGAGCACAGATACGCAGTATTTT. This codes for CATSSPIAGLSTDTQYF. Full variable domain (outside the CDR3, taken from reference TRBV15 and TRBJ2-3): DAMVIQNPRYQVTQFGKPVTLSCSQTLNHNVMYWYQQKSSQAPKLLFHYYDKDFNNEADTPDNFQSRRPNTSFCFLDIRSPGLGDTAMYLCATSSPIAGLSTDTQYFGPGTRLTVL.

This sequence joins TRBV7-9 and TRBJ1-1; 9 bases are shared with TRBD1. Germline CDR1 SEHNR, CDR2 FQNEAQ (reference sequence). The V segment lost 1 base and the J segment 6 bases; nucleotides outside the gene matches: 0. The CDR3 is 13 amino acids. CDR3 region: CASSLDRGPEAFF. In DNA, the CDR3 is TGTGCCAGCAGCTTAGACAGGGGGCCTGAAGCTTTCTTT.

Notes on this clone: Other nucleotide sequences in the sample specify the same CDR3. The rearrangement joins TRBV19 to TRBJ2-3; 8 nucleotides line up with TRBD1. This CDR3 is built from 14 residues. From germline, CDR1 is LNHDA and CDR2 SQIVND (reference sequence). With 5 bases clipped from V and 1 base from J, the junction kept 2 bases outside the gene matches. The CDR3 sequence is CASSSGQGTDTQYF. In DNA form, the CDR3 reads TGTGCCAGTAGTTCGGGACAGGGCACAGATACGCAGTATTTT.

The rearrangement uses TRBV4-1 and TRBJ2-3; D is unresolved. V was trimmed by 3 bases and J by 4 bases, leaving 11 bases between them. Germline loops: CDR1 MGHRA, CDR2 YSYEKL. The CDR3 is made up of 14 amino acids. CDR3 DNA: TGCGCCAGCAGCCACCTCGCAGGTCCAGATACGCAGTATTTT. This translates into CASSHLAGPDTQYF.

This rearrangement joins TRBV7-9 to TRBJ2-2; 10 nucleotides line up with TRBD1. Unmatched junction bases numbered 7, after V lost 4 bases and J lost 5 bases. The CDR3 spans 16 residues. Looked up from germline, CDR1 is SEHNR and CDR2 is FQNEAQ (reference sequence). The CDR3 protein is CASSSTDRGLTGELFF. The DNA for the CDR3 is TGTGCCAGCAGCTCAACAGACAGGGGGCTAACCGGGGAGCTGTTTTTT.

The count of this clone is one. V is TRBV27 and J is TRBJ2-5; TRBD1 agrees at 7 bases. Looked up from germline, CDR1 is MNHEY and CDR2 is SMNVEV (reference sequence). The CDR3 covers 15 residues. Trimming took 5 bases from V and 5 from J; bases not matched to a gene: 11. CDR3 loop: CASSPSRQGGETQYF. CDR3 bases: TGTGCCAGCAGTCCTTCACGACAGGGCGGGGAGACCCAGTACTTC.

This clone was picked up one time. The chain has TRBV27 and TRBJ2-1; TRBD1 agrees at 7 bases. The V gene end was trimmed by 4 bases and the J gene end by 9 bases; junction bases not matched to a gene: 6. CDR1 is MNHEY and CDR2 is SMNVEV in the germline V gene (reference sequence). This CDR3 has 13 amino acids. Written as DNA, the CDR3 is TGTGCCAGCAGTTCCTTCCACAGGGGTGAGCAGTTCTTC. Its translation is CASSSFHRGEQFF.

This chain uses TRBV30 with TRBJ2-7; the D gene is possibly TRBD1 (5 bases). V was pared by 1 base and J by 2 bases, with 9 bases between. There are 13 residues in the CDR3. Germline CDR1 and CDR2: GTSNPN and SVGIG (reference sequence). CDR3 nucleotide sequence: TGTGCCTGGAGTGAAGGGGTAACCTACGAGCAGTACTTC. This translates into CAWSEGVTYEQYF.

In this sample, this clone turned up a few times. Written as DNA, the CDR3 is TGTGCCAGCGCCCCGGGACAGGGCTCGTCACCCCTCCACTTT. Its protein product is CASAPGQGSSPLHF. The chain couples TRBV9 to TRBJ1-6; 9 nucleotides align to TRBD1. Germline CDR1 and CDR2: SGDLS and YYNGEE. After removal of 7 bases from V and 10 bases from J, the junction contained 9 bases not matched to a gene. The CDR3 runs to 14 residues.

V is TRBV19 and J is TRBJ1-5; no clear D gene. CDR1 is LNHDA, CDR2 SQIVND, per germline (reference sequence). The V end was cut by 1 base, the J end by 0 bases, with 4 bases between. The CDR3 is made up of 14 amino acids. In nucleotides, the CDR3 is TGTGCCAGTAGTATAGTCAGTAGCAATCAGCCCCAGCATTTT. Translating gives CASSIVSSNQPQHF.

This chain joins TRBV19 and TRBJ1-1; 10 positions match TRBD1. J lost 11 bases, V lost 5 bases, and 11 bases had no gene match. CDR1 LNHDA and CDR2 SQIVND come from the germline V gene (reference sequence). The CDR3 contains 14 residues. CDR3 sequence: CASSWNSGTGDAFF. For the CDR3, the DNA is TGTGCCAGTAGTTGGAATTCCGGGACAGGGGATGCTTTCTTT.

The chain employs TRBV30 and TRBJ2-2, with 9 bases identical to TRBD2. This CDR3 spans 15 amino acids. The J segment lost 2 bases and the V segment lost 2 bases, leaving 3 bases of the junction unmatched. Germline V gene data show CDR1 as GTSNPN and CDR2 as SVGIG (reference sequence). CDR3 nucleotide sequence: TGTGCCTGGAGTAGCCTAGCGGGAAACACCGGGGAGCTGTTTTTT. This encodes CAWSSLAGNTGELFF.

The CDR3 bases are TGTGCCAGCAGTGAAGCGAGGGACTACGAGCAGTACTTC. This gives the protein CASSEARDYEQYF. This chain uses TRBV2 with TRBJ2-7, with D possibly matching TRBD2 (5 bases). The CDR3 covers 13 residues. Germline V gives CDR1 SNHLY, CDR2 FYNNEI. Trimming took off 0 bases at V and 3 bases at J, with 6 bases between the two ends.

The V and J genes are TRBV27 and TRBJ2-1; tentatively, D is TRBD1 (8 bases). In germline, CDR1 is MNHEY, CDR2 SMNVEV (reference sequence). The V end was cut by 5 bases, the J end by 3 bases, with 14 bases between. This CDR3 comprises 15 residues. The CDR3 DNA reads as TGTGCCAGCAGTAGCGGGACAGGCGGCTACAATGAGCAGTTCTTC. As protein: CASSSGTGGYNEQFF.

The chain uses TRBV27 and TRBJ1-1, with D maybe TRBD1 (5 bases). This CDR3 is built from 13 residues. CDR1 is MNHEY, CDR2 SMNVEV, per germline (reference sequence). With 5 bases removed from V and 3 bases from J, the gap between germline ends came to 10 bases. The CDR3 sequence is CASSPTGDTEAFF. CDR3 nucleotide sequence: TGTGCCAGCAGTCCTACAGGTGACACTGAAGCTTTCTTT.

The chain is built from TRBV6-4 and TRBJ2-7; 13 positions agree with TRBD2. Trimming took 5 bases from V and 2 from J; bases not matched to a gene: 3. Germline V lookup: CDR1 MRHNA, CDR2 SNTAGT. The CDR3 is 15 residues long. For the CDR3, the DNA is TGTGCCAGCAGTTCTGGGACTAGCGGGACCTACGAGCAGTACTTC. The encoded protein is CASSSGTSGTYEQYF.

This CDR3 is CASSLTQGAGYEQYF. CDR3 nucleotide sequence: TGCGCCAGCAGCCTTACCCAGGGGGCGGGGTACGAGCAGTACTTC. The chain joins TRBV4-1 to TRBJ2-7; 8 positions match TRBD1. Germline CDR1 reads MGHRA; CDR2 reads YSYEKL. V was pared by 4 bases and J by 4 bases, with 9 bases of the junction left unmatched. The CDR3 contains 15 residues.

The rearrangement links TRBV27 to TRBJ2-3; TRBD2 matches at 9 bases. Germline assignment: CDR1 MNHEY and CDR2 SMNVEV (reference sequence). The CDR3 contains 16 residues. The V and J ends lost 3 bases and 2 bases, in that order; junction bases with no gene match: 6. The DNA for the CDR3 is TGTGCCAGCAGTTTGGGCGGGAGGGCCTACACAGATACGCAGTATTTT. Its translation is CASSLGGRAYTDTQYF.

This clone was seen only once. V gene TRBV30 combines with J gene TRBJ2-6; weak D call: TRBD1 (6 bases). Germline CDR1 GTSNPN, CDR2 SVGIG (reference sequence). This CDR3 has 14 residues. V lost 0 bases and J lost 4, with 7 bases in between. The CDR3 loop is CAWSVGTGANVLTF. The DNA of the CDR3 is TGTGCCTGGAGTGTTGGGACAGGGGCCAACGTCCTGACTTTC. Full variable domain (rest looked up from reference TRBV30 and TRBJ2-6): SQTIHQWPATLVQPVGSPLSLECTVEGTSNPNLYWYRQAAGRGLQLLFYSVGIGQISSEVPQNLSASRPQDRQFILSSKKLLLSDSGFYLCAWSVGTGANVLTFGAGSRLTVL.